This TCR beta chain was identified during a study of T cell repertoires in cytomegalovirus infection. As for the study in general: Indications of both CMV infection and matching HLA type were provided by public TCR beta signatures. Findings and limits, study-wide: Summed public TCR beta family frequency identified CMV carriers bearing the relevant HLA. HLA-C-restricted CMV-specific TCR beta clonotypes were dominant in the ex vivo response.

V lost 3 bases and J 11 bases, leaving 20 bases between the germline ends. The CDR3 covers 14 residues. Germline CDR1 and CDR2: SGHRS and YFSETQ. TCRdb analysed the reads with MiXCR anew, one entry per CDR3 protein. The table has about 260,000 distinct CDR3 sequences, about 13% seen once; the top ten hold around 8.1%. This clonotype has more than one count but fewer than ten. Its antigen is as yet unknown. The rearrangement links TRBV5-1 to TRBJ1-2; D ambiguous. The TCR sequence derives from a human donor in good health (CMV status not recorded). Some clones in this sample may be carry-over from other donors' samples. Input material: PBMCs. The CDR3 spells CASSSSSQPVSYTF. In DNA form, the CDR3 reads TGCGCCAGCAGCTCATCATCGCAACCCGTGAGTTACACCTTC.